By proportion, the clone carrying this TCR beta chain is medium-sized. Antigen: not known. The entry originates in a study of T-cell memory formation after mild COVID-19. Study information: TCR clusters were mostly donor specific.

Sample barcodes and UMIs were carried by the TCR alpha and TCR beta cDNA libraries that 5'RACE generated with constant-segment primers. TCRdb reprocessed the 5' RACE reads via MiXCR and lists one record per CDR3 protein. The table shows some 13,000 distinct CDR3 sequences, with about 12% occurring only once. Study results and caveats: Shrinking CD4+ clones resided mostly in CM and EM, and CD8+ ones in EMRA. Nothing showed for sure that second-wave clones peaking on day 37 were SARS-CoV-2 specific.

The sequencing sample was made of PBMCs or a T cell subset sorted from them (not recorded which). The clonotype comes from an adult woman who had mild COVID-19 (a few samples of this study predate the infection). Cell type and time point are not known.

The DNA of the CDR3 is TGTGCCAGCAGTTCGGTAGGGTCTAGTCATGAGCAGTTCTTC. Its translation is CASSSVGSSHEQFF. The chain joins TRBV12-3 or TRBV12-4 to TRBJ2-1, with D hard to call. The CDR3 extends over 14 amino acids. V was pared by 4 bases and J by 8 bases, with 15 bases between.